These 12 T cell receptor beta chains came from one sample sequenced in a study of Tregs in tolerant kidney transplant recipients. Only in-frame clones appear in the TCRdb table, and some are missing; sequencing was by immunoSEQ multiplex PCR. The data contain about 240,000 clones, around 81% of them singletons. The sequenced material came from CD4+ T cells from blood. The receptors derive from a human donor in good health.

J is TRBJ1-6 and V is TRBV13, with D tentatively TRBD1 (6 bases). V was clipped by 2 bases and J by 14 bases, with 19 bases between them. Germline CDR1 PRHDT, CDR2 FYEKMQ (reference sequence). The CDR3 loop spans 15 amino acids. As DNA, the CDR3 is TGTGCCAGCAGCTTATTGGACAGAGGGGTCGTGGCCCTCCACTTT. This encodes CASSLLDRGVVALHF.

This clone was detected a few times. The chain has TRBV30 and TRBJ1-5; TRBD1 matches 10 bases. The length of the CDR3 is 13 residues. J was trimmed by 8 bases and V by 3 bases; bases with no gene match: 4. The germline CDR1 and CDR2 sequences are GTSNPN and SVGIG (reference sequence). DNA for the CDR3: TGTGCCTGGAGGCGACAGGGGGCTGAGCCCCAGCATTTT. Protein product: CAWRRQGAEPQHF.

The chain joins TRBV5-5 to TRBJ1-4; TRBD1 matches at 8 bases. Germline values: CDR1 SGHKS, CDR2 YYEKEE (reference sequence). The CDR3 extends over 14 amino acids. V lost 3 bases, J lost 8 bases, and 6 bases stayed unmatched. The CDR3 here is CASSSLTGEEKLFF. The CDR3 DNA sequence: TGTGCCAGCAGCTCCCTGACAGGGGAGGAAAAACTGTTTTTT.

The chain links TRBV19 to TRBJ1-3; 9 nucleotides match TRBD1. Germline V gene data show CDR1 as LNHDA and CDR2 as SQIVND (reference sequence). The V segment lost 9 bases and the J segment 5 bases; nucleotides outside the gene matches: 5. This CDR3 spans 13 amino acids. CDR3 nucleotides: TGTGCCAGCCGGACAGGGGTGAGAAACACCATATATTTT. Translation: CASRTGVRNTIYF.

This clone was detected only once. The chain joins TRBV18 to TRBJ2-7; 16 positions match TRBD2. This CDR3 has 17 residues. After removal of 4 bases from V and 0 bases from J, the junction contained 3 bases not matched to a gene. Germline V lookup: CDR1 KGHSH, CDR2 LQKENI. This chain's CDR3 is CASSLGTSGGVSYEQYF. The CDR3 DNA reads as TGTGCCAGCTCACTCGGGACTAGCGGGGGGGTCTCCTACGAGCAGTACTTC.

The chain has TRBV9 and TRBJ2-3; no clear D gene. The germline V gene has CDR1 SGDLS and CDR2 YYNGEE. V was pared by 3 bases and J by 7 bases, with 15 bases between. The CDR3 contains 14 residues. CDR3 sequence reads: CASSASGSSYTQYF. The CDR3 bases are TGTGCCAGCAGCGCTTCGGGTAGCTCGTATACGCAGTATTTT.

This clone was found a few times. The V gene is TRBV10-3, the J gene TRBJ1-3, with D possibly matching TRBD1 (5 bases). The V gene's germline CDR1 is ENHRY and CDR2 SYGVKD. Deletions cut 6 bases from V and 3 bases from J, with 9 bases between. This CDR3 is 13 amino acids long. CDR3 residues: CAIRGRVGNTIYF. The CDR3 region has the DNA TGTGCCATCAGAGGCAGGGTTGGAAACACCATATATTTT.

DNA of the CDR3: TGTGCCAGCAGTGAACGGGCGCCGGGTTGGGATGAGCAGTTCTTC. It codes for CASSERAPGWDEQFF. The chain uses TRBV6-1 and TRBJ2-1; D call uncertain. Germline assignment: CDR1 MNHNS and CDR2 SASEGT. The CDR3 is 15 residues long. V was cut by 2 bases and J by 8 bases, with 16 bases left in between.

The rearrangement links TRBV6-1 to TRBJ1-1; D ambiguous. This CDR3 contains 13 residues. Germline assignment: CDR1 MNHNS and CDR2 SASEGT. Trimming took off 0 bases at V and 10 bases at J, with 12 bases between the two ends. This CDR3 reads CASSEAISPGAFF. CDR3 coding DNA: TGTGCCAGCAGTGAAGCGATAAGTCCAGGAGCTTTCTTT.

The chain employs TRBV30 and TRBJ2-3; D may be TRBD2 (5 bases). CDR1 GTSNPN and CDR2 SVGIG come from the germline V gene (reference sequence). V lost 3 bases, J lost 2 bases, and 12 bases lay in between. The CDR3 covers 14 residues. This CDR3 reads CAWRVRVTTDTQYF. CDR3 sequence (DNA): TGTGCCTGGAGGGTGCGGGTAACCACAGATACGCAGTATTTT.

The J gene is TRBJ1-2, the V gene TRBV5-5, with a possible D match to TRBD1 (5 bases). Germline loops: CDR1 SGHKS, CDR2 YYEKEE (reference sequence). CDR3 length: 14 residues. V was pared by 0 bases and J by 2 bases, with 8 bases between. CDR3 bases: TGTGCCAGCAGCTTGGGGCAGGGAAACTATGGCTACACCTTC. This sequence encodes CASSLGQGNYGYTF.

V gene TRBV5-1 combines with J gene TRBJ1-1; D perhaps matches TRBD1 (6 bases). Germline V CDR1 and CDR2: SGHRS, YFSETQ. CDR3 length equals 15 residues. V was pared by 2 bases and J by 1 base, with 12 bases between. CDR3 sequence reads: CASSFPQGTNTEAFF. Written as DNA, the CDR3 is TGCGCCAGCAGCTTCCCCCAGGGGACGAACACTGAAGCTTTCTTT.